Presented here are 17 T cell receptor beta chains from one specimen sequenced in a study of cytomegalovirus exposure and HLA in healthy donors. The PCR used 60 Vbeta and 13 Jbeta primers. Clones were read by immunoSEQ multiplex PCR, and TCRdb kept only the in-frame ones, dropping some. The clone table shows some 80,000 clones, with the ten largest holding roughly an eighth. Sequenced: PBMCs. The receptors shown here come from a man aged 45 to 65 in good health and CMV-seropositive.

The chain employs TRBV6-1 and TRBJ1-1, with TRBD1 identical over 9 bases. V shed 8 bases and J 6 bases; nucleotides not matched to a gene: 7. Germline lookup yields CDR1 MNHNS and CDR2 SASEGT. This CDR3 comprises 13 residues. This CDR3 is CASRYRGQPEAFF. The CDR3 DNA is TGTGCCAGCCGCTACAGGGGGCAACCTGAAGCTTTCTTT.

The chain uses TRBV29-1 and TRBJ2-7; 7 bases agree with TRBD1. The CDR3 extends over 11 amino acids. Germline V gene data show CDR1 as SQVTM and CDR2 as ANQGSEA. J gave up 12 bases and V 5 bases, and 10 bases lay outside the gene matches. The CDR3 coding sequence is TGCAGCGTTATACAGGGGACGTCCTTGTACGTC. Protein sequence: CSVIQGTSLYV.

This chain uses TRBV6-6 with TRBJ2-7; possibly TRBD2 for D (5 bases). Trimming took off 7 bases at V and 9 bases at J, with 19 bases between the two ends. The CDR3 is 13 residues long. Germline V gene lookup returns CDR1 MNHNY and CDR2 SVGAGI (reference sequence). CDR3 region: CASTERVAVVQYF. DNA of the CDR3: TGTGCCAGCACCGAGAGGGTCGCGGTGGTGCAGTACTTC.

This chain connects TRBV19 to TRBJ1-3, with TRBD1 as a possible D gene (6 bases). V shed 3 bases and J shed 4 bases, with 10 bases lying between them. Germline CDR1 LNHDA, CDR2 SQIVND (reference sequence). CDR3 length: 14 amino acids. CDR3 bases: TGTGCCAGTAGTATCGACAGGTCCGGAAACACCATATATTTT. Amino acids: CASSIDRSGNTIYF.

The DNA for the CDR3 is TGCGCCAGCAGCCTGAGGTCAGGACAGGTTAATGAAAAACTGTTTTTT. Translation gives CASSLRSGQVNEKLFF. The chain is built from TRBV4-1 and TRBJ1-4; TRBD1 agrees at 7 bases. Germline values: CDR1 MGHRA, CDR2 YSYEKL. The V and J ends lost 4 bases and 4 bases, in that order; junction bases with no gene match: 9. The CDR3 covers 16 residues.

The chain joins TRBV2 to TRBJ2-2; 13 nucleotides match TRBD2. Germline loops: CDR1 SNHLY, CDR2 FYNNEI. Losses at the gene ends were 6 bases for V and 6 bases for J; bases not matched to a gene: 7. This CDR3 region has 16 residues. CDR3 loop: CASRFGLAGESGELFF. The CDR3 DNA reads as TGTGCCAGCAGGTTTGGACTAGCGGGGGAATCCGGGGAGCTGTTTTTT.

The V and J genes are TRBV28 and TRBJ1-4, with D possibly matching TRBD1 (6 bases). V dropped 4 bases and J dropped 0 bases, with 12 bases sitting between them. The CDR3 is 16 amino acids. Looked up from germline, CDR1 is MDHEN and CDR2 is SYDVKM. The CDR3 spells CASSSPRTATNEKLFF. DNA of the CDR3: TGTGCCAGCAGTTCCCCGCGGACAGCAACTAATGAAAAACTGTTTTTT.

The chain couples TRBV5-6 to TRBJ2-1; 13 bases are shared with TRBD2. Germline lookup yields CDR1 SGHDT and CDR2 YYEEEE. CDR3 length: 18 residues. V gave up 4 bases and J gave up 1 base; unmatched junction bases: 8. The CDR3 nucleotides are TGTGCCAGCAGCCCGGGACTAGCGGGGACTAATTCCTACAATGAGCAGTTCTTC. It encodes CASSPGLAGTNSYNEQFF.

J is TRBJ2-7 and V is TRBV7-9; TRBD2 agrees at 9 bases. Per germline, CDR1 SEHNR and CDR2 FQNEAQ (reference sequence). The CDR3 extends over 17 amino acids. V shed 8 bases and J 1 base; nucleotides not matched to a gene: 15. This CDR3 is CASRNWSTSGFSYEQYF. Here the CDR3 DNA reads TGTGCCAGCCGAAATTGGTCGACTAGCGGTTTTTCCTACGAGCAGTACTTC.

As DNA, the CDR3 is TGTGCCAGCAGGCCCGGGACTAGCGGGACCAATGAGCAGTTCTTC. The encoded protein is CASRPGTSGTNEQFF. The genes are TRBV2 and TRBJ2-1; 13 bases agree with TRBD2. Germline V CDR1 and CDR2: SNHLY, FYNNEI. This CDR3 has 15 amino acids. Losses at the gene ends were 6 bases for V and 6 bases for J; bases not matched to a gene: 5.

The V and J genes are TRBV4-1 and TRBJ1-5; a weak D match, TRBD1 (5 bases). Trimming left V 4 bases short and J 9 bases short, with 28 bases between. CDR1 MGHRA and CDR2 YSYEKL come from the germline V gene. This CDR3 has 18 amino acids. The CDR3 is CASSLLTPPFGQDRPQHF. In DNA, the CDR3 is TGCGCCAGCAGCCTACTGACCCCCCCATTCGGACAAGACCGGCCCCAGCATTTT.

The V gene is TRBV25-1, the J gene TRBJ1-1; possible D gene TRBD1, 6 bases. Germline CDR1 is MGHDK and CDR2 is SYGVNS. Trimming cost V 5 bases and J 0 bases, with 13 bases left between them. The CDR3 covers 15 residues. In DNA, the CDR3 is TGTGCCAGCAGTCGCCCCGGACAGATGAACACTGAAGCTTTCTTT. It translates to CASSRPGQMNTEAFF.

The chain recombines TRBV12-5 with TRBJ2-2; D unresolved. Trimming shortened V by 4 bases and J by 5 bases, and 8 bases separated the two germline ends. The CDR3 is made up of 13 amino acids. Per germline, CDR1 LGHNT and CDR2 FRNRAP. CDR3 in amino acids: CASGSLETGELFF. Written as DNA, the CDR3 is TGTGCTAGTGGTTCCCTAGAAACCGGGGAGCTGTTTTTT. The complete variable domain, with remaining parts taken from reference TRBV12-5 and TRBJ2-2, reads DARVTQTPRHKVTEMGQEVTMRCQPILGHNTVFWYRQTMMQGLELLAYFRNRAPLDDSGMPKDRFSAEMPDATLATLKIQPSEPRDSAVYFCASGSLETGELFFGEGSRLTVL.

The chain recombines TRBV6-1 with TRBJ2-3; 7 bases align to TRBD1. The CDR3 covers 15 residues. Trimming removed 5 bases from V and 5 bases from J; junction bases left unmatched: 10. The germline V gene has CDR1 MNHNS and CDR2 SASEGT. CDR3 DNA: TGTGCCAGCAGTAGCCGACAGGGTTGGGGAGATACGCAGTATTTT. Its translation is CASSSRQGWGDTQYF.

The chain joins TRBV2 to TRBJ1-5; maybe TRBD1 (6 bases). From germline, CDR1 is SNHLY and CDR2 FYNNEI. Trimming took off 4 bases at V and 6 bases at J, with 13 bases between the two ends. This CDR3 spans 14 amino acids. The CDR3 loop is CASSGRQVLQPQHF. In nucleotides, the CDR3 is TGTGCCAGCAGTGGAAGACAGGTCCTTCAGCCCCAGCATTTT.

This chain uses TRBV29-1 with TRBJ2-1; no clear D. The germline V gene has CDR1 SQVTM and CDR2 ANQGSEA. This CDR3 has 14 amino acids. Trimming took off 4 bases at V and 10 bases at J, with 20 bases between the two ends. The CDR3 loop reads CSVVSRVPDPEQFF. In DNA, the CDR3 is TGCAGCGTTGTCAGCCGGGTTCCAGACCCGGAGCAGTTCTTC.

This chain uses TRBV4-1 with TRBJ1-1; TRBD1 agrees at 8 bases. Per the germline V gene, CDR1 is MGHRA and CDR2 is YSYEKL. The CDR3 is 16 residues long. The V and J ends lost 1 base and 10 bases, in that order; junction bases with no gene match: 14. The CDR3 DNA sequence: TGCGCCAGCAGCCAAGTCCTATCGGACAGGGTGTTTCTAGCTTTCTTT. This codes for CASSQVLSDRVFLAFF.